The 10 T cell receptor beta chains below were found in one sample sequenced in a study of immune evolution from preneoplasia to lung adenocarcinoma. TCRdb keeps only in-frame clones here, not all; method: immunoSEQ multiplex PCR. The profile shows 5,000 to 7,000 clones, roughly 80% of them singletons. Material: FFPE adjacent normal lung tissue. The receptors here all came from a donor at least 70 years old with lung adenocarcinoma.

The chain employs TRBV7-2 and TRBJ2-4; D possibly corresponds to TRBD2 (6 bases). Germline V gene lookup returns CDR1 SGHTA and CDR2 FQGNSA. V dropped 1 base and J dropped 6 bases, with 13 bases sitting between them. This CDR3 has 15 amino acids. CDR3 region: CASSLVGLQRNIQYF. CDR3 coding DNA: TGTGCCAGCAGCTTAGTGGGACTTCAAAGAAACATTCAGTACTTC.

CDR3 sequence: CASSLTAPGTEAFF. The CDR3 DNA is TGTGCCAGCAGCCTGACAGCCCCGGGGACTGAAGCTTTCTTT. The V gene is TRBV7-8, the J gene TRBJ1-1; D possibly corresponds to TRBD1 (5 bases). The CDR3 has 14 amino acids. Looked up from germline, CDR1 is SGHVS and CDR2 is FQNEAQ. Trimming removed 5 bases from V and 5 bases from J, with 15 bases in between.

The chain combines TRBV5-6 with TRBJ2-7; TRBD2 might be the D (6 bases). Germline-derived CDR1 and CDR2 are SGHDT and YYEEEE. The CDR3 runs to 16 residues. V was clipped by 4 bases and J by 4 bases, with 21 bases between them. CDR3 nucleotide sequence: TGTGCCAGCAGCCCTTGGGACTCGCGAACGTGGTACGAGCAGTACTTC. It translates to CASSPWDSRTWYEQYF. The entire variable domain, with the rest obtained from reference TRBV5-6 and TRBJ2-7, is as follows: DAGVTQSPTHLIKTRGQQVTLRCSPKSGHDTVSWYQQALGQGPQFIFQYYEEEERQRGNFPDRFSGHQFPNYSSELNVNALLLGDSALYLCASSPWDSRTWYEQYFGPGTRLTVT.

V gene TRBV27 combines with J gene TRBJ1-2; the match to TRBD1 covers 7 bases. Germline CDR1 and CDR2: MNHEY and SMNVEV (reference sequence). V shed 6 bases, J shed 4 bases, and the junction held 8 bases outside the gene matches. The CDR3 is made up of 14 amino acids. The CDR3 coding sequence is TGTGCCAGCAGCTACTCACAGGGGACCTATGGCTACACCTTC. Amino acid sequence: CASSYSQGTYGYTF.

The chain uses TRBV11-2 and TRBJ2-1; 8 bases match TRBD2. V lost 5 bases, J lost 6 bases, and 15 bases stayed unmatched. The CDR3 runs 17 residues. Germline V CDR1 and CDR2: SGHAT, FQNNGV. This CDR3 is CASSPQLSGTGGNEQFF. Here the CDR3 DNA reads TGTGCCAGCAGCCCCCAGCTTAGCGGGACTGGCGGCAATGAGCAGTTCTTC.

The V call is TRBV9, the J call TRBJ1-2; no firm D call. The CDR3 covers 14 residues. Germline V lookup: CDR1 SGDLS, CDR2 YYNGEE. Between the trimmed V and J ends, which lost 0 bases and 1 base, there was a span of 7 bases. CDR3 loop: CASSVGYSNYGYTF. In DNA form, the CDR3 reads TGTGCCAGCAGCGTAGGGTACAGTAACTATGGCTACACCTTC.

The chain combines TRBV29-1 with TRBJ2-7, with 10 bases identical to TRBD1. Per germline, CDR1 SQVTM and CDR2 ANQGSEA. This CDR3 comprises 14 residues. The V gene end was trimmed by 0 bases and the J gene end by 3 bases; junction bases not matched to a gene: 2. CDR3 coding DNA: TGCAGCGTTGAAGAAGGACAGGGGGTCTACGAGCAGTACTTC. It yields the protein CSVEEGQGVYEQYF.

Written as DNA, the CDR3 is TGTGCCAGCAGCGTCCGGGACTCGCCTGGAAATGAGCAGTTCTTC. It is translated as CASSVRDSPGNEQFF. J is TRBJ2-1 and V is TRBV6-4; D might be TRBD2 (6 bases). V was trimmed by 6 bases and J by 7 bases, leaving 19 bases between them. The germline V gene has CDR1 MRHNA and CDR2 SNTAGT. The CDR3 covers 15 residues.

This chain links TRBV14 with TRBJ2-2; D possibly corresponds to TRBD1 (6 bases). This CDR3 has 15 residues. V lost 4 bases and J 2 bases, leaving 11 bases between the germline ends. Germline assignment: CDR1 SGHDN and CDR2 FVKESK. The CDR3 DNA follows: TGTGCCAGCAGCCCTGGGACACCAAACACCGGGGAGCTGTTTTTT. This translates into CASSPGTPNTGELFF.

V is TRBV25-1 and J is TRBJ2-2; the D gene is possibly TRBD1 (6 bases). Trimming took off 5 bases at V and 3 bases at J, with 13 bases between the two ends. Germline V CDR1 and CDR2: MGHDK, SYGVNS. CDR3 size: 15 residues. In DNA, the CDR3 is TGTGCCAGCAGTTCCCCGGACAGAGACACCGGGGAGCTGTTTTTT. It yields the protein CASSSPDRDTGELFF.